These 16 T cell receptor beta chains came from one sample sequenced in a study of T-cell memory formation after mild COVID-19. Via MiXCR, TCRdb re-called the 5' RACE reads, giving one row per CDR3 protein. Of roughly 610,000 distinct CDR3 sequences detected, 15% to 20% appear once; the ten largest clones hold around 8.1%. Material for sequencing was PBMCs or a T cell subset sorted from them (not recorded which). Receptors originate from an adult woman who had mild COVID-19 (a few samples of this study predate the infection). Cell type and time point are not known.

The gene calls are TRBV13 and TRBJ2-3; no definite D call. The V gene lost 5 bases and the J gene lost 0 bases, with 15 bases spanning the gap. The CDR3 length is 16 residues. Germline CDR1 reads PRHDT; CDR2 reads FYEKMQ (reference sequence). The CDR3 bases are TGTGCCAGCAGCCAGAGGCGGCAGGCCAGCACAGATACGCAGTATTTT. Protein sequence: CASSQRRQASTDTQYF.

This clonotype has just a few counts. The CDR3 region is CASSSRTENTDTQYF. The DNA of the CDR3 is TGTGCCAGCAGCTCGAGGACAGAAAACACAGATACGCAGTATTTT. The chain recombines TRBV12-3 or TRBV12-4 with TRBJ2-3; TRBD1 is a possible D gene (6 bases). The CDR3 totals 15 residues. V lost 6 bases, J lost 2 bases, and 15 bases lay in between.

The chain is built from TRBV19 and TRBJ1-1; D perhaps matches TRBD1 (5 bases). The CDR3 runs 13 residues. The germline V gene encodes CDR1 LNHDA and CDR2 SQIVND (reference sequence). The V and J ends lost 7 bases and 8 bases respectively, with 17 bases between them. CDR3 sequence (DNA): TGTGCCAGTACCCTAGGCCCCACAGGAGAAGCTTTCTTT. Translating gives CASTLGPTGEAFF.

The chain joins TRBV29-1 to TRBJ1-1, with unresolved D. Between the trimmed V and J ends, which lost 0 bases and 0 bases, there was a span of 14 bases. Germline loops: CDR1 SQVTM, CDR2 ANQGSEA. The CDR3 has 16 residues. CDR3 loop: CSVEDRAGRMNTEAFF. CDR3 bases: TGCAGCGTTGAAGATCGGGCAGGCCGCATGAACACTGAAGCTTTCTTT.

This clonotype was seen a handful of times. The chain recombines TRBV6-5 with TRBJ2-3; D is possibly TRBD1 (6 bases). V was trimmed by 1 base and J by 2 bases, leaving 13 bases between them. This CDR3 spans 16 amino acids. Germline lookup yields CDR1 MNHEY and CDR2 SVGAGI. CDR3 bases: TGTGCCAGCAGTTACTATCCGGGACACCTCACAGATACGCAGTATTTT. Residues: CASSYYPGHLTDTQYF.

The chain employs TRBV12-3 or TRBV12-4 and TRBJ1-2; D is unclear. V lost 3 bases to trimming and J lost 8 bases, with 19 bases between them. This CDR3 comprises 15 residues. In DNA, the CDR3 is TGTGCCAGCAGTTTTGGGTCGAGTAACAGCGGGGGCTACACCTTC. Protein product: CASSFGSSNSGGYTF.

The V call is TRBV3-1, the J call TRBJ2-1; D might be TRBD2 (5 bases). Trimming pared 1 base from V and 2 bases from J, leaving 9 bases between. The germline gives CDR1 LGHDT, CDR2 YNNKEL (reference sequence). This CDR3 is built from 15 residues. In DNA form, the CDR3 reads TGTGCCAGCAGCCAAGTCAGCGGCCCCTACAATGAGCAGTTCTTC. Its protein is CASSQVSGPYNEQFF.

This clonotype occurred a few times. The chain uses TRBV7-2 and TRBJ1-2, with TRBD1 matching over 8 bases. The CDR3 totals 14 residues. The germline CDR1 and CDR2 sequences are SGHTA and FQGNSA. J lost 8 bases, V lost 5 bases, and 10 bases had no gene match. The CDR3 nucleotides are TGTGCCAGCAGCCCACAGACAGGGGAGGGGGGCTACACCTTC. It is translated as CASSPQTGEGGYTF.

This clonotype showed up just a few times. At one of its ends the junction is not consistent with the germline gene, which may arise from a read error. The CDR3 protein is CSVEGTGIGTEAFF. The CDR3 coding sequence is TGCAGCGTCGAAGGGACGGGCATAGGGACTGAAGCTTTCTTT. J is TRBJ1-1 and V is TRBV29-1; possible D gene TRBD1, 5 bases. Germline CDR1 is SQVTM and CDR2 is ANQGSEA. The CDR3 consists of 14 residues.

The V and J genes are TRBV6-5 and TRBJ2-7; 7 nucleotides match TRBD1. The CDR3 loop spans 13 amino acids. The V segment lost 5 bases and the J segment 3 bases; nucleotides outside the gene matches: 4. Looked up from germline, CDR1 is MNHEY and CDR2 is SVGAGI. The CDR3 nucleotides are TGTGCCAGCAGTGCAGGGGGTCTCTACGAGCAGTACTTC. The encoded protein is CASSAGGLYEQYF.

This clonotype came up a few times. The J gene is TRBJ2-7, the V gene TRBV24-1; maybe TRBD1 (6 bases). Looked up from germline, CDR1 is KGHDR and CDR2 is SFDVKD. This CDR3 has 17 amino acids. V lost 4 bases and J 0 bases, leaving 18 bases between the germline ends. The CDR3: CATSDSKGTYSSYEQYF. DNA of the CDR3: TGTGCCACCAGTGACTCCAAAGGGACATATAGCTCCTACGAGCAGTACTTC.

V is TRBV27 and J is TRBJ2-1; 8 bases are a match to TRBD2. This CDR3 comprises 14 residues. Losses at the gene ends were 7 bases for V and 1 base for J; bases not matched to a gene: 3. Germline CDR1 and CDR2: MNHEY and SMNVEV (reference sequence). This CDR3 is CASNREGSYNEQFF. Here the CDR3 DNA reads TGTGCCAGCAACCGGGAGGGATCCTACAATGAGCAGTTCTTC.

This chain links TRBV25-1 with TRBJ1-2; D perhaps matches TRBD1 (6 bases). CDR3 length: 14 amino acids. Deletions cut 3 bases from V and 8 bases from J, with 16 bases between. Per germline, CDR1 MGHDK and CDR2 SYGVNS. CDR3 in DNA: TGTGCCAGCAGTGATTGGGGGACACCGATGGGCTACACCTTC. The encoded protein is CASSDWGTPMGYTF.

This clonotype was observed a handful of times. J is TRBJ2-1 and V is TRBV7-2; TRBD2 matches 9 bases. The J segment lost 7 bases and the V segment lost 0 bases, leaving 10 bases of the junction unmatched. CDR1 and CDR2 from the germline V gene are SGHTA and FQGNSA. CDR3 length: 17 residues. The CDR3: CASSLARSGRKLNEQFF. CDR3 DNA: TGTGCCAGCAGCTTAGCGCGTAGCGGGAGAAAGTTAAATGAGCAGTTCTTC.

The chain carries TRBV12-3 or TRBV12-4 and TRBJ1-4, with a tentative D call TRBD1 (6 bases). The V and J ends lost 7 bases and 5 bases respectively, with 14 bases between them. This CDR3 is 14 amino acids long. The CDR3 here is CASTLGGPNEKLFF. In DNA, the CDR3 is TGTGCCAGCACCCTCGGGGGCCCCAATGAAAAACTGTTTTTT.

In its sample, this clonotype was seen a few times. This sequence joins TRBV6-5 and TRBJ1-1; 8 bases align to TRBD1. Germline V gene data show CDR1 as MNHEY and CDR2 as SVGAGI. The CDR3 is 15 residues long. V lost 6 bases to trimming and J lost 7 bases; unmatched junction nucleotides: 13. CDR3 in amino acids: CASSPRPGTGREAFF. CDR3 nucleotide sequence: TGTGCCAGCAGCCCGAGGCCAGGGACAGGTCGTGAAGCTTTCTTT.